A single sample gave rise to the 15 T cell receptor beta chains below, sequenced in a study of regulatory T cells in long-lasting Graves disease (dated by TCRdb to the early 2020s). The sample's time point label, decoded: newly diagnosed GD, antithyroid drugs for less than 3 months. For both TCR sequencing and RNA sequencing, RNA was extracted from PBMCs using TRIzol. Receptor amplification or capture employed multiplex PCR. The reads were generated on an Illumina HiSeq 4000. CDR3 regions were amplified by Arm-PCR with iRepertoire HTBI primers to construct TCR beta libraries. The raw public data were reprocessed by TCRdb itself: fastp quality trimming at Q25, MiXCR clonotype calling, in-frame beta chains only. CDR3 protein duplicates are merged, each entry listing the most common genes and DNA. For this sample the table gives approximately 540,000 distinct CDR3 sequences, of which more than 10% were detected only once. The top ten constitute around 10% of the sample.

This sample also belongs to another study, concerning T cells in Graves' hyperthyroidism and ophthalmopathy.

Source: peripheral blood mononuclear cells (PBMCs), taken at new diagnosis, from a patient treated with antithyroid drugs. All receptors come from a woman aged 25 to 45 with Graves disease. Donor details come from another sample of the same person, matched by shared clones.

This clonotype was seen ten or more times. The rearrangement uses TRBV5-1 and TRBJ2-5; 9 positions agree with TRBD1. The germline CDR1 and CDR2 sequences are SGHRS and YFSETQ. V lost 4 bases and J lost 2; bases outside the gene matches: 6. There are 15 residues in the CDR3. This chain's CDR3 is CASSLPGQGQETQYF. In nucleotides, the CDR3 is TGCGCCAGCAGCCTTCCGGGACAGGGTCAAGAGACCCAGTACTTC.

The chain is built from TRBV10-3 and TRBJ1-5; D remains ambiguous. CDR1 and CDR2 from the germline V gene are ENHRY and SYGVKD. Trimming removed 0 bases at V and 0 bases at J, with 18 bases between. The CDR3 runs 19 residues. The CDR3 coding sequence is TGTGCCATCAGTGAGTCGACCCCGGGCCCCGAGTATAGCAATCAGCCCCAGCATTTT. It specifies CAISESTPGPEYSNQPQHF.

This clonotype has at least ten counts. The chain joins TRBV6-1 to TRBJ2-2, with 10 bases that match TRBD2. In germline, CDR1 is MNHNS, CDR2 SASEGT. V was pared by 5 bases and J by 3 bases, with 3 bases of the junction left unmatched. This CDR3 region has 15 residues. CDR3 in DNA: TGTGCCAGCAGTATGCTAGCGGGAGACACCGGGGAGCTGTTTTTT. It codes for CASSMLAGDTGELFF.

This clonotype was picked up many times. Here the CDR3 reads CASEEGHTSSYNSPLHF. CDR3 DNA sequence: TGTGCCAGCGAGGAGGGACATACAAGCTCCTATAATTCACCCCTCCACTTT. This chain uses TRBV28 with TRBJ1-6; tentatively, D is TRBD1 (6 bases). The V end was cut by 8 bases, the J end by 0 bases, with 17 bases between. CDR1 and CDR2 from the germline V gene are MDHEN and SYDVKM. CDR3 length: 17 residues.

The chain combines TRBV9 with TRBJ1-3, with D hard to call. Germline-derived CDR1 and CDR2 are SGDLS and YYNGEE. V lost 1 base, J lost 2 bases, and 13 bases lay in between. This CDR3 contains 16 residues. CDR3 nucleotide sequence: TGTGCCAGCAGCGTATTAGGGTCTGGGGCTGGAAACACCATATATTTT. It codes for CASSVLGSGAGNTIYF.

This clonotype was seen many times. V and J are TRBV20-1 and TRBJ2-7, with 16 bases identical to TRBD2. The V and J ends lost 5 bases and 2 bases, in that order; junction bases with no gene match: 3. Germline V gives CDR1 DFQATT, CDR2 SNEGSKA (reference sequence). The CDR3 spans 15 residues. CDR3 sequence reads: CSAGTSGRVPYEQYF. Here the CDR3 DNA reads TGCAGTGCTGGGACTAGCGGGAGGGTCCCCTACGAGCAGTACTTC.

This clonotype was seen a handful of times. The chain joins TRBV9 to TRBJ2-1; tentative D call: TRBD1 (5 bases). There are 12 residues in the CDR3. Germline CDR1 SGDLS, CDR2 YYNGEE. Trimming left V 4 bases short and J 9 bases short, with 11 bases between. The DNA of the CDR3 is TGTGCCAGCAGCCCGCGTGGGGCTGAGCAGTTCTTC. It encodes CASSPRGAEQFF.

This clonotype was detected a few times. This sequence joins TRBV29-1 and TRBJ1-1; D remains ambiguous. The V end lost 6 bases, the J end lost 0 bases, and 8 bases lay between the germline ends. Germline V CDR1 and CDR2: SQVTM, ANQGSEA. The CDR3 covers 12 residues. CDR3 coding DNA: TGCAGCGTGGGAGAAATGAACACTGAAGCTTTCTTT. Translation gives CSVGEMNTEAFF.

This clonotype was recorded at least ten times. This chain joins TRBV29-1 and TRBJ2-1, with unresolved D. V lost 4 bases, J lost 6 bases, and 13 bases lay in between. CDR1 SQVTM and CDR2 ANQGSEA come from the germline V gene. There are 13 residues in the CDR3. The CDR3 here is CSVVWILGNEQFF. The CDR3 coding sequence is TGCAGCGTTGTTTGGATTTTGGGCAATGAGCAGTTCTTC.

This clonotype was seen more than once but under ten times. In nucleotides, the CDR3 is TGTGCCAGCAGGGGAGCCGGGACACCCCCCTACGAGCAGTACTTC. Encoded protein: CASRGAGTPPYEQYF. J is TRBJ2-7 and V is TRBV7-2; the D gene is possibly TRBD1 (6 bases). The germline V gene encodes CDR1 SGHTA and CDR2 FQGNSA. The germline V and J ends were trimmed by 6 bases and 2 bases, with 17 bases remaining between them. This CDR3 contains 15 residues. Combining the CDR3 with reference TRBV7-2 and TRBJ2-7 gives the whole variable domain GAGVSQSPSNKVTEKGKDVELRCDPISGHTALYWYRQSLGQGLEFLIYFQGNSAPDKSGLPSDRFSAERTGGSVSTLTIQRTQQEDSAVYLCASRGAGTPPYEQYFGPGTRLTVT.

V and J are TRBV18 and TRBJ1-2; D is uncertain. This CDR3 has 13 residues. The ends were cut back, 4 bases at V and 3 bases at J, with 9 bases in the middle. The germline V gene has CDR1 KGHSH and CDR2 LQKENI. This CDR3 reads CASSLRNYYGYTF. CDR3 coding DNA: TGTGCCAGCTCACTCCGGAATTACTATGGCTACACCTTC. The full variable domain, completed using reference TRBV18 and TRBJ1-2, is NAGVMQNPRHLVRRRGQEARLRCSPMKGHSHVYWYRQLPEEGLKFMVYLQKENIIDESGMPKERFSAEFPKEGPSILRIQQVVRGDSAAYFCASSLRNYYGYTFGSGTRLTVV.

The sample holds many counts of this clonotype. The chain has TRBV13 and TRBJ2-5; D not certain. This CDR3 contains 14 residues. In germline, CDR1 is PRHDT, CDR2 FYEKMQ (reference sequence). The V and J ends lost 0 bases and 2 bases respectively, with 7 bases between them. The CDR3 sequence: CASSLGSNQETQYF. In nucleotides, the CDR3 is TGTGCCAGCAGCTTAGGTAGTAATCAAGAGACCCAGTACTTC.

There are a few counts of this clonotype. A much larger clone differs from this one at a single base, so this may be a read error. CDR3 bases: TGTGCCAGCAGTCTTAAGGGGGGCTCGGCGGATGAGCAGTTCTTC. Amino acid sequence: CASSLKGGSADEQFF. The rearrangement links TRBV12-3 or TRBV12-4 to TRBJ2-1; D may match TRBD1 or TRBD2 (6 bases each). Trimming took off 5 bases at V and 8 bases at J, with 19 bases between the two ends. The CDR3 totals 15 residues.

This rearrangement joins TRBV7-3 to TRBJ2-5; 7 positions agree with TRBD2. Germline lookup yields CDR1 SGHTA and CDR2 FQGTGA. J lost 2 bases, V lost 0 bases, and 6 bases had no gene match. This CDR3 spans 16 amino acids. CDR3 amino acids: CASSLTGRGVQETQYF. The DNA for the CDR3 is TGTGCCAGCAGCTTAACGGGTCGGGGGGTTCAAGAGACCCAGTACTTC.

A note on this clonotype: A much larger clone differs by one base, so this may be a read error. The rearrangement uses TRBV7-6 and TRBJ2-1, with D possibly matching TRBD1 (5 bases). Germline CDR1 and CDR2: SGHVS and FNYEAQ. This CDR3 spans 17 amino acids. CDR3 DNA sequence: TGTGCCGGCAGCTTAGGCCAGGGCGTTAGCTCCTACAATGAGCAGTTCTTC. Translating it yields CAGSLGQGVSSYNEQFF.